These T cell receptor beta chains were read from a single sample in a study of T cell responses to AZD1222 COVID-19 vaccine. TCRdb's table, derived via immunoSEQ multiplex PCR, lists solely in-frame clones and lacks some. This sample has about 110,000 clones, with more than 70% found just once. The material sequenced was peripheral blood, taken 28 days after the second AZD1222 dose. The source is an adult who received the AZD1222 COVID-19 vaccine. Both conserved end residues are part of each CDR3. D genes are given only for firm matches. For some rows the clone size is stated as once, few or many, or as a class when expanded; others skip it.

d_call	clone_size	j_call	v_call	cdr3_aa	cdr3_nt
TRBD2	-	TRBJ2-5	TRBV6-2/TRBV6-3	CASSWGGTQYF	TGTGCCAGCAGCTGGGGGGGGACCCAGTACTTC
TRBD1	few	TRBJ1-2	TRBV6-4	CASSDSEGASGYTF	TGTGCCAGCAGTGACTCAGAGGGGGCGAGCGGCTACACCTTC
-	-	TRBJ2-7	TRBV6-6	CASSPRTEYEQYF	TGTGCCAGCAGTCCCCGGACGGAATACGAGCAGTACTTC
TRBD2	-	TRBJ2-3	TRBV9	CASSFTGTSVRRSDTQYF	TGTGCCAGCAGCTTTACCGGGACTAGCGTTAGAAGGTCGGATACGCAGTATTTT
-	-	TRBJ1-2	TRBV7-9	CASSSGPNYGYTF	TGTGCCAGCAGCTCGGGACCTAACTATGGCTACACCTTC
-	-	TRBJ1-5	TRBV24-1	CATSDPAGTPQHF	TGTGCCACCAGTGACCCGGCAGGGACGCCCCAGCATTTT
-	-	TRBJ2-7	TRBV4-3	CASSQEVLPTMAYEQYF	TGCGCCAGCAGCCAAGAAGTGTTGCCAACCATGGCGTACGAGCAGTACTTC
-	few	TRBJ1-2	TRBV7-9	CASSLAGQIYGYTF	TGTGCCAGCAGCTTAGCCGGTCAGATCTATGGCTACACCTTC
-	-	TRBJ1-4	TRBV11-3	CASSRGLNEKLFF	TGTGCCAGCAGCCGGGGCCTTAATGAAAAACTGTTTTTT
-	-	TRBJ1-5	TRBV6-2/TRBV6-3	CASSLVSSNQPQHF	TGTGCCAGCAGTTTGGTTTCCAGCAATCAGCCCCAGCATTTT
-	-	TRBJ1-5	TRBV25-1	CASSEGFQPQHF	TGTGCCAGCAGTGAAGGTTTCCAGCCCCAGCATTTT
-	-	TRBJ2-1	TRBV7-6	CASSQRGPRLARQIKHNEQFF	TGTGCCAGCAGCCAGAGGGGCCCGCGTCTAGCGAGGCAAATTAAACACAATGAGCAGTTCTTC
TRBD1	-	TRBJ1-1	TRBV7-8	CASSLDRTGSTEAFF	TGTGCCAGCAGCTTAGATCGGACAGGGTCCACTGAAGCTTTCTTT
-	few	TRBJ2-1	TRBV7-2	CASSFGGASSTHGEQFF	TGTGCCAGCAGCTTTGGCGGGGCTTCATCCACGCATGGTGAGCAGTTCTTC
-	once	TRBJ2-6	TRBV10-1	CATGHSGANVLTF	TGCGCCACCGGACACTCCGGGGCCAACGTCCTGACTTTC
-	-	TRBJ2-2	TRBV7-7	CASSLARGTGELFF	TGTGCCAGCAGCTTAGCGAGGGGTACCGGGGAGCTGTTTTTT
TRBD1	-	TRBJ2-7	TRBV6-4	CASSRDRGVKLDEQYF	TGTGCCAGCAGCAGAGACAGGGGTGTAAAGCTCGACGAGCAGTACTTC
-	-	TRBJ1-1	TRBV15	CATSRDHTEAFF	TGTGCCACCAGCAGAGATCACACTGAAGCTTTCTTT
-	-	TRBJ1-2	TRBV12-3/TRBV12-4	CASSLTGYGYTF	TGTGCCAGCAGTTTAACCGGGTATGGCTACACCTTC
-	-	TRBJ2-1	TRBV6-2/TRBV6-3	CASSLGEYNEQFF	TGTGCCAGCAGCCTCGGGGAATACAATGAGCAGTTCTTC
-	-	TRBJ1-1	TRBV28	CASKGGRGVLKAFF	TGTGCCAGCAAGGGGGGTAGGGGGGTTTTAAAAGCTTTCTTT
TRBD1	-	TRBJ2-7	TRBV4-1	CASSGADRAYEQYF	TGCGCCAGCAGCGGGGCGGACAGGGCCTACGAGCAGTACTTC
-	once	TRBJ2-5	TRBV5-1	CASSLRVGVPQETQYF	TGCGCCAGCAGCCTCCGGGTCGGGGTCCCGCAAGAGACCCAGTACTTC
TRBD1	-	TRBJ1-4	TRBV5-1	CASSIRQGAREKLFF	TGCGCCAGCAGCATCCGACAGGGGGCAAGGGAAAAACTGTTTTTT
TRBD2	-	TRBJ2-5	TRBV5-1	CASSLPAAGATETQYF	TGCGCCAGCAGCTTGCCCGCTGCGGGAGCTACGGAGACCCAGTACTTC
TRBD1	once	TRBJ1-2	TRBV7-9	CASSLVGTENYGYTF	TGTGCCAGCAGCTTAGTTGGGACAGAGAACTATGGCTACACCTTC
-	once	TRBJ2-7	TRBV9	CASSASGRDEQYF	TGTGCCAGCAGCGCATCGGGACGCGACGAGCAGTACTTC
TRBD2	-	TRBJ2-7	TRBV7-2	CASSPTSGSDEQYF	TGTGCCAGCAGCCCCACTAGCGGGAGCGACGAGCAGTACTTC
TRBD1	-	TRBJ2-5	TRBV24-1	CATSGNRGRGETQYF	TGTGCCACCAGTGGGAACAGGGGGCGCGGAGAGACCCAGTACTTC
-	-	TRBJ2-3	TRBV19	CASSTTTETSTDTQYF	TGTGCCAGTAGTACGACAACAGAGACCAGCACAGATACGCAGTATTTT
-	-	TRBJ1-3	TRBV9	CASSVGETPKYF	TGTGCCAGCAGCGTTGGGGAAACACCAAAATATTTT
-	-	TRBJ1-3	TRBV18	CASSSGLTGNTIYF	TGTGCCAGCTCTTCGGGGCTAACTGGAAACACCATATATTTT
-	-	TRBJ1-3	TRBV7-6	CASTTGAEEGNTIYF	TGTGCCAGCACCACTGGTGCTGAAGAAGGAAACACCATATATTTT
-	-	TRBJ2-5	TRBV19	CASSIQGRGETQYF	TGTGCCAGTAGTATTCAGGGGCGTGGAGAGACCCAGTACTTC
-	-	TRBJ2-2	TRBV15	CATSRGDLTTGELFF	TGTGCCACCAGCAGAGGGGACCTCACTACCGGGGAGCTGTTTTTT
-	-	TRBJ2-1	TRBV6-5	CASSYSGGYNEQFF	TGTGCCAGCAGTTACTCTGGGGGTTACAATGAGCAGTTCTTC
-	once	TRBJ1-5	TRBV2	CASSGDSFGQPQHF	TGTGCCAGCAGTGGAGACAGCTTCGGTCAGCCCCAGCATTTT
TRBD1	-	TRBJ2-7	TRBV3-1/TRBV3-2	CASSQGQGYEQYF	TGTGCCAGCAGCCAAGGACAGGGTTACGAGCAGTACTTC
-	-	TRBJ1-1	TRBV6-5	CASKWQGNTEAFF	TGTGCCAGCAAATGGCAGGGGAACACTGAAGCTTTCTTT
-	-	TRBJ2-2	TRBV25-1	CASSESQGRTGELFF	TGTGCCAGCAGTGAATCCCAGGGACGTACCGGGGAGCTGTTTTTT